Listed below are T cell receptor beta chains from one sample, sequenced in a study of T cell repertoires in cytomegalovirus infection. MiXCR was run by TCRdb on the reads, yielding one entry per CDR3 protein. The table includes around 800,000 distinct CDR3 sequences, 30% to 35% detected once. No antigen has been assigned to these receptors. The sequencing here drew on cultured CD8+ T cells from PBMCs, taken from culture after CMV antigen stimulation. Every receptor here comes from a human donor in good health (CMV status not recorded). Some clones in this sample may be carry-over from other donors' samples. The conserved cysteine and the conserved F or W are not part of the CDR3 here. The size entry is marked missing in some rows and otherwise reads once, few, many or a size class.

j_call clone_size v_call cdr3_aa
TRBJ1-4 few TRBV5-1 ASSPLTRRHEKLF
TRBJ1-5 . TRBV6-6 ASSPALHSDQPQH
TRBJ1-1 . TRBV5-4 ASSQTGVPEAF
TRBJ1-6 . TRBV12-3/TRBV12-4 ASSLGAFASYNSPLH
TRBJ2-1 . TRBV7-6 ASSNIVSEQF
TRBJ1-5 . TRBV6-2/TRBV6-3 ASSSSRQPSNQPQH
TRBJ2-5 . TRBV5-4 ASSWGRAVQETQY
TRBJ1-5 few TRBV28 ASSLLTGTGGTPPQH
TRBJ2-6 . TRBV27 ASAEGSGANVLT
TRBJ2-1 . TRBV3-1 ASSLAGGLLSYNEQF
TRBJ2-3 . TRBV5-5 ASRSRDRVYQDTQY
TRBJ2-5 . TRBV28 ASSYGAYGPSLDLFQETQY
TRBJ1-2 few TRBV12-5 ASGFGPPATPGPPYGYT
TRBJ1-2 . TRBV7-6 ASSDMDRLYGYT
TRBJ1-1 few TRBV6-5 ASRAIDRWGTEAF
TRBJ2-1 . TRBV20-1 SARTKGYEQF
TRBJ1-6 few TRBV19 ASREDSYNSPLH
TRBJ1-2 few TRBV29-1 SVAGGFSYGYT
TRBJ2-2 few TRBV6-2/TRBV6-3 ASSFLQGARTGELF
TRBJ1-5 . TRBV27 ASSLRGANQPQH
TRBJ2-2 few TRBV6-1 ASWGRGTNTGELF
TRBJ2-2 many TRBV7-8 ASSLGVTASTGELF
TRBJ2-3 few TRBV7-6 ASSLEDRAVDTQY
TRBJ1-4 many TRBV7-6 ASSSTGGFEKLF
TRBJ2-5 . TRBV4-3 ASSQEAGGIETQY
TRBJ2-4 . TRBV27 ASSSMDSPSAKNIQY
TRBJ1-2 . TRBV6-6 ASLQMNYGYT
TRBJ1-1 . TRBV6-1 ASTLFPGTEAF
TRBJ1-1 . TRBV10-3 AISEGQRDTEAF
TRBJ1-2 few TRBV19 ASKSGSDIYGYT
TRBJ1-5 . TRBV2 ASSEWSNQPQH
TRBJ1-1 few TRBV6-5 ASSSDSLSCNTEAF
TRBJ1-1 . TRBV28 ASTPAGDTEAF
TRBJ1-4 few TRBV7-9 ASSPELATNEKLF
TRBJ1-6 . TRBV7-9 ASNLNNSPLH
TRBJ2-5 few TRBV27 ASSFSAGERQETQY
TRBJ2-5 . TRBV27 ASSLDRGLVETQY
TRBJ1-2 few TRBV6-6 ASSYPIDRADGRYGYT
TRBJ1-6 . TRBV27 ASSFDRGPNSPLH
TRBJ2-7 . TRBV2 ASSAPDRGLSYEQY
TRBJ2-1 . TRBV11-2 ASTKSGGGPYNEQF
TRBJ1-1 many TRBV2 ASSEARTVFPPEAF
TRBJ2-5 many TRBV7-2 ASSQGTSGGEETQY
TRBJ2-1 . TRBV5-4 ASSLAGTMSYNEQF
TRBJ2-2 few TRBV7-6 ASSLRTSGGSTGELF
TRBJ1-2 . TRBV27 ASSFQQNYGYT
TRBJ2-5 . TRBV7-9 ASSLVAGPGLHGETQY